The rows below give T cell receptor beta chains drawn from one sample of a study of cytomegalovirus exposure and HLA in healthy donors. Profiling relied on immunoSEQ multiplex PCR, and the TCRdb table lists in-frame clones only, not all of them. Among fewer than 65,000 clones listed, about 89% were seen once. The sequenced sample consisted of PBMCs. The receptors here all came from a man younger than 30 in good health and CMV-seronegative. CDR3s include the opening cysteine and the closing phenylalanine or tryptophan. D genes are given only for firm matches. The size entry is marked missing in some rows and otherwise reads once, few, many or a size class.

abundance: .
d_gene: .
j_gene: TRBJ1-2
v_gene: TRBV29-1
CDR3aa: CSVEEVAGRGNGYTF
CDR3nt: TGCAGCGTTGAAGAAGTGGCGGGGCGGGGGAATGGCTACACCTTC

abundance: .
d_gene: .
j_gene: TRBJ2-5
v_gene: TRBV10-3
CDR3aa: CAISESELETQYF
CDR3nt: TGTGCCATCAGTGAGTCGGAGTTAGAGACCCAGTACTTC

abundance: .
d_gene: .
j_gene: TRBJ2-1
v_gene: TRBV7-9
CDR3aa: CASSLAPRPVDEQFF
CDR3nt: TGTGCCAGCAGCTTAGCGCCCAGGCCCGTGGATGAGCAGTTCTTC

abundance: .
d_gene: TRBD1
j_gene: TRBJ1-1
v_gene: TRBV10-3
CDR3aa: CAIRATGEAFF
CDR3nt: TGTGCCATCAGGGCGACAGGGGAAGCTTTCTTT

abundance: .
d_gene: .
j_gene: TRBJ1-1
v_gene: TRBV28
CDR3aa: CASSLHRDTEAFF
CDR3nt: TGTGCCAGCAGTTTGCACAGGGACACTGAAGCTTTCTTT

abundance: once
d_gene: .
j_gene: TRBJ1-6
v_gene: TRBV28
CDR3aa: CASTEGGSPLHF
CDR3nt: TGTGCCAGCACAGAGGGAGGTTCACCCCTCCACTTT

abundance: .
d_gene: TRBD1
j_gene: TRBJ1-1
v_gene: TRBV30
CDR3aa: CAWSGWDSKAFF
CDR3nt: TGTGCCTGGAGTGGCTGGGACAGTAAAGCTTTCTTT

abundance: .
d_gene: TRBD1
j_gene: TRBJ2-1
v_gene: TRBV28
CDR3aa: CASSLTTGGKNEQFF
CDR3nt: TGTGCCAGCAGTTTAACTACAGGGGGTAAGAATGAGCAGTTCTTC

abundance: .
d_gene: TRBD2
j_gene: TRBJ2-1
v_gene: TRBV2
CDR3aa: CASSETSGGASSYNEQFF
CDR3nt: TGTGCCAGCAGTGAAACTAGCGGGGGGGCGAGTTCCTACAATGAGCAGTTCTTC

abundance: .
d_gene: TRBD2
j_gene: TRBJ2-7
v_gene: TRBV13
CDR3aa: CASSPTPGGHLSYEQYF
CDR3nt: TGTGCCAGCAGCCCTACGCCGGGGGGGCATTTATCCTACGAGCAGTACTTC

abundance: .
d_gene: .
j_gene: TRBJ1-5
v_gene: TRBV1
CDR3aa: CTSSQKTGVGNQPQHF
CDR3nt: TGCACCAGCAGCCAAAAAACAGGGGTGGGGAATCAGCCCCAGCATTTT

abundance: .
d_gene: .
j_gene: TRBJ2-5
v_gene: TRBV7-6
CDR3aa: CASSSQETQYF
CDR3nt: TGTGCCAGCAGCTCTCAAGAGACCCAGTACTTC

abundance: .
d_gene: .
j_gene: TRBJ2-7
v_gene: TRBV30
CDR3aa: CAWSGPPSGSYEQYF
CDR3nt: TGTGCCTGGTCAGGGCCCCCCTCGGGTTCCTACGAGCAGTACTTC

abundance: .
d_gene: .
j_gene: TRBJ2-3
v_gene: TRBV4-2
CDR3aa: CASSQSTGSSTDTQYF
CDR3nt: TGTGCCAGCAGCCAATCGACAGGTTCTAGCACAGATACGCAGTATTTT

abundance: .
d_gene: .
j_gene: TRBJ2-1
v_gene: TRBV29-1
CDR3aa: CSVDGVFADEQFF
CDR3nt: TGCAGCGTTGACGGGGTCTTTGCGGATGAGCAGTTCTTC

abundance: .
d_gene: TRBD2
j_gene: TRBJ2-7
v_gene: TRBV15
CDR3aa: CATSGGDPLYEQYF
CDR3nt: TGTGCCACCAGCGGGGGGGATCCTCTCTACGAGCAGTACTTC

abundance: .
d_gene: .
j_gene: TRBJ2-7
v_gene: TRBV6-1
CDR3aa: CASSGPGLPYEQYF
CDR3nt: TGTGCCAGCAGTGGCCCGGGACTCCCTTACGAGCAGTACTTC

abundance: .
d_gene: .
j_gene: TRBJ1-1
v_gene: TRBV6-1
CDR3aa: CASSDVWSTEAFF
CDR3nt: TGTGCCAGCAGTGATGTCTGGAGCACTGAAGCTTTCTTT

abundance: .
d_gene: .
j_gene: TRBJ1-2
v_gene: TRBV29-1
CDR3aa: CSVQAGDGYTF
CDR3nt: TGCAGCGTCCAAGCCGGGGATGGCTACACCTTC

abundance: .
d_gene: .
j_gene: TRBJ1-1
v_gene: TRBV10-1
CDR3aa: CASSESATGWTEAFF
CDR3nt: TGCGCCAGCAGTGAGTCGGCAACAGGGTGGACTGAAGCTTTCTTT

abundance: .
d_gene: .
j_gene: TRBJ2-7
v_gene: TRBV15
CDR3aa: CATSRAQGYEQYF
CDR3nt: TGTGCCACCAGCAGAGCCCAGGGCTACGAGCAGTACTTC

abundance: .
d_gene: .
j_gene: TRBJ2-7
v_gene: TRBV5-4
CDR3aa: CASSAGSSYEQYF
CDR3nt: TGTGCCAGCAGCGCCGGGTCCTCCTACGAGCAGTACTTC

abundance: few
d_gene: .
j_gene: TRBJ1-3
v_gene: TRBV14
CDR3aa: CASSQSGTFGNTIYF
CDR3nt: TGTGCCAGCAGCCAAAGCGGGACTTTCGGAAACACCATATATTTT

abundance: .
d_gene: .
j_gene: TRBJ2-7
v_gene: TRBV11-2
CDR3aa: CASSWDTSYEQYF
CDR3nt: TGTGCCAGCAGTTGGGACACCTCCTACGAGCAGTACTTC

abundance: .
d_gene: .
j_gene: TRBJ2-2
v_gene: TRBV19
CDR3aa: CASSPFSSTGELFF
CDR3nt: TGTGCCAGTAGTCCTTTTTCGAGCACCGGGGAGCTGTTTTTT

abundance: .
d_gene: .
j_gene: TRBJ1-6
v_gene: TRBV19
CDR3aa: CASSLQGGSPLHF
CDR3nt: TGTGCCAGTAGTCTACAGGGCGGATCACCCCTCCACTTT

abundance: .
d_gene: TRBD1
j_gene: TRBJ2-1
v_gene: TRBV6-1
CDR3aa: CASSGDRYNEQFF
CDR3nt: TGTGCCAGCAGTGGGGACAGGTACAATGAGCAGTTCTTC

abundance: .
d_gene: TRBD1
j_gene: TRBJ2-1
v_gene: TRBV4-1
CDR3aa: CASSAPRDSYNEQFF
CDR3nt: TGCGCCAGCAGCGCTCCAAGGGACAGCTACAATGAGCAGTTCTTC

abundance: few
d_gene: .
j_gene: TRBJ1-4
v_gene: TRBV5-6
CDR3aa: CASSRGTEEKLFF
CDR3nt: TGTGCCAGCAGCAGAGGGACTGAAGAAAAACTGTTTTTT

abundance: .
d_gene: TRBD1
j_gene: TRBJ1-1
v_gene: TRBV2
CDR3aa: CASGPGQGRNEAFF
CDR3nt: TGTGCCAGCGGTCCGGGACAGGGGCGGAATGAAGCTTTCTTT

abundance: .
d_gene: .
j_gene: TRBJ1-6
v_gene: TRBV19
CDR3aa: CASGRDMGSPLHF
CDR3nt: TGTGCCAGTGGACGGGATATGGGTTCACCCCTCCACTTT

abundance: once
d_gene: .
j_gene: TRBJ2-5
v_gene: TRBV6-6
CDR3aa: CASSYEQNQETQYF
CDR3nt: TGTGCCAGCAGTTACGAACAGAACCAAGAGACCCAGTACTTC

abundance: .
d_gene: TRBD2
j_gene: TRBJ2-3
v_gene: TRBV7-8
CDR3aa: CASSLGGLAGGTDTQYF
CDR3nt: TGTGCCAGCAGCTTAGGAGGCCTAGCGGGGGGAACAGATACGCAGTATTTT

abundance: .
d_gene: TRBD1
j_gene: TRBJ1-5
v_gene: TRBV6-5
CDR3aa: CASSARDSTNQPQHF
CDR3nt: TGTGCCAGCAGTGCCCGGGACAGTACCAATCAGCCCCAGCATTTT

abundance: few
d_gene: TRBD2
j_gene: TRBJ2-5
v_gene: TRBV9
CDR3aa: CASSAGGGTQETQYF
CDR3nt: TGTGCCAGCAGCGCCGGCGGGGGGACACAAGAGACCCAGTACTTC

abundance: .
d_gene: .
j_gene: TRBJ2-7
v_gene: TRBV7-9
CDR3aa: CASSSGGPAYEQYF
CDR3nt: TGTGCCAGCAGCTCCGGGGGGCCGGCCTACGAGCAGTACTTC

abundance: .
d_gene: TRBD1
j_gene: TRBJ2-1
v_gene: TRBV6-5
CDR3aa: CASTGQGTHNEQFF
CDR3nt: TGTGCCAGCACCGGACAGGGGACCCACAATGAGCAGTTCTTC

abundance: .
d_gene: .
j_gene: TRBJ2-1
v_gene: TRBV25-1
CDR3aa: CASKESSYNEQFF
CDR3nt: TGTGCCAGCAAAGAGAGCTCCTACAATGAGCAGTTCTTC

abundance: once
d_gene: .
j_gene: TRBJ2-6
v_gene: TRBV9
CDR3aa: CASSYGANVLTF
CDR3nt: TGTGCCAGCAGCTATGGGGCCAACGTCCTGACTTTC

abundance: .
d_gene: .
j_gene: TRBJ2-3
v_gene: TRBV15
CDR3aa: CATSILTDTQYF
CDR3nt: TGTGCCACCAGCATACTCACAGATACGCAGTATTTT

abundance: .
d_gene: .
j_gene: TRBJ2-5
v_gene: TRBV7-6
CDR3aa: CASSFSRVEETQYF
CDR3nt: TGTGCCAGCAGCTTTAGCAGGGTGGAAGAGACCCAGTACTTC

abundance: .
d_gene: .
j_gene: TRBJ1-2
v_gene: TRBV6-1
CDR3aa: CASSGTGFTNYGYTF
CDR3nt: TGTGCCAGCAGTGGTACAGGGTTTACTAACTATGGCTACACCTTC

abundance: .
d_gene: .
j_gene: TRBJ2-1
v_gene: TRBV2
CDR3aa: CASRVLPDRRNEQFF
CDR3nt: TGTGCCAGCAGGGTGTTACCCGACCGGCGGAATGAGCAGTTCTTC

abundance: .
d_gene: TRBD1
j_gene: TRBJ2-2
v_gene: TRBV6-5
CDR3aa: CASSYLTGGDTGELFF
CDR3nt: TGTGCCAGCAGTTACCTGACAGGGGGCGACACCGGGGAGCTGTTTTTT

abundance: .
d_gene: TRBD2
j_gene: TRBJ2-7
v_gene: TRBV28
CDR3aa: CASVIGGESNEQYF
CDR3nt: TGTGCCAGCGTAATTGGGGGGGAATCTAACGAGCAGTACTTC

abundance: .
d_gene: TRBD2
j_gene: TRBJ2-3
v_gene: TRBV6-4
CDR3aa: CASSPSSGGADTQYF
CDR3nt: TGTGCCAGCAGTCCCTCTAGCGGGGGGGCAGATACGCAGTATTTT

abundance: .
d_gene: .
j_gene: TRBJ1-6
v_gene: TRBV4-1
CDR3aa: CASSQVPAGSPLHF
CDR3nt: TGCGCCAGCAGCCAAGTCCCGGCGGGTTCACCCCTCCACTTT

abundance: .
d_gene: .
j_gene: TRBJ2-3
v_gene: TRBV7-2
CDR3aa: CASSFTGGGDTQYF
CDR3nt: TGTGCCAGCAGTTTCACAGGGGGAGGGGATACGCAGTATTTT

abundance: .
d_gene: TRBD1
j_gene: TRBJ2-7
v_gene: TRBV25-1
CDR3aa: CASTGQGLYEQYF
CDR3nt: TGTGCCAGCACGGGACAGGGTCTTTACGAGCAGTACTTC

abundance: .
d_gene: .
j_gene: TRBJ1-4
v_gene: TRBV6-6
CDR3aa: CASSPRDTNEKLFF
CDR3nt: TGTGCCAGCAGCCCCCGGGACACGAATGAAAAACTGTTTTTT